The 19 T cell receptor beta chains in this list originate from one sample, sequenced in a study of beta chain features in type 1 diabetes. Expressed TCRB transcripts were sequenced after all isolated RNA was converted to cDNA. The repertoire was sequenced with immunoSEQ multiplex PCR; TCRdb's copy has only in-frame clones and lacks some. The sample lists some 220,000 clones, roughly a tenth occurring once. The sequencing input was central memory CD4+ T cells from blood. The receptors originated from a man aged 18-30 years in good health.

The chain is built from TRBV30 and TRBJ1-4, with 8 nucleotides matching TRBD1. The CDR3 spans 17 residues. The germline gives CDR1 GTSNPN, CDR2 SVGIG (reference sequence). V lost 0 bases and J lost 0; bases outside the gene matches: 6. The CDR3 DNA follows: TGTGCCTGGAGTGTACATAGGGGACAGGCAACTAATGAAAAACTGTTTTTT. Translating it yields CAWSVHRGQATNEKLFF.

The rearrangement links TRBV27 to TRBJ2-5; D gene uncertain. Per germline, CDR1 MNHEY and CDR2 SMNVEV (reference sequence). V was clipped by 6 bases and J by 4 bases, with 12 bases between them. This CDR3 has 13 residues. CDR3 in amino acids: CASRPSIGETQYF. CDR3 in DNA: TGTGCCAGCAGACCATCAATAGGAGAGACCCAGTACTTC.

This clone was seen only a few times. The CDR3 spells CASSRFPTSVLTF. In DNA, the CDR3 is TGTGCCAGCAGCCGATTCCCCACCAGCGTCCTGACTTTC. The V and J genes are TRBV9 and TRBJ2-6; D is undetermined. Germline CDR1 reads SGDLS; CDR2 reads YYNGEE. Trimming removed 4 bases from V and 12 bases from J, with 14 bases in between. This CDR3 is built from 13 residues.

This chain's CDR3 is CASSLHELGFYGYTF. The DNA of the CDR3 is TGTGCCAGCAGTTTACACGAATTGGGATTCTATGGCTACACCTTC. The chain has TRBV6-6 and TRBJ1-2; D is unclear. This CDR3 is 15 amino acids long. The V gene's germline CDR1 is MNHNY and CDR2 SVGAGI (reference sequence). Trimming removed 4 bases from V and 4 bases from J, with 16 bases in between.

This clone was observed at least ten times. The V call is TRBV10-3, the J call TRBJ2-1; 10 bases fit TRBD1. CDR1 ENHRY and CDR2 SYGVKD come from the germline V gene. Trimming took 10 bases from V and 7 from J; bases not matched to a gene: 7. This CDR3 contains 13 residues. CDR3 nucleotides: TGTGCCACCGACAGGGGGCAAGAGAATGAGCAGTTCTTC. Its translation: CATDRGQENEQFF.

A few counts support this clone. The chain carries TRBV9 and TRBJ2-5; TRBD2 matches at 7 bases. The CDR3 has 14 residues. Unmatched junction bases numbered 9, after V lost 4 bases and J lost 6 bases. CDR1 is SGDLS and CDR2 is YYNGEE in the germline V gene. The CDR3 reads CASSPWEGRQTQYF. The CDR3 region has the DNA TGTGCCAGCAGCCCATGGGAGGGAAGGCAGACCCAGTACTTC.

In this sample, this clone turned up a few times. V usage is TRBV29-1 and J usage is TRBJ2-5, with D possibly matching TRBD1 (6 bases). This CDR3 has 11 residues. Between the trimmed V and J ends, which lost 7 bases and 4 bases, there was a span of 10 bases. Germline CDR1 reads SQVTM; CDR2 reads ANQGSEA. The CDR3 region has the DNA TGCAGCGCCTCCAGGGGAGAGACCCAGTACTTC. Amino acid sequence: CSASRGETQYF.

V is TRBV16 and J is TRBJ2-2; D might be TRBD2 (5 bases). The germline gives CDR1 KGHSY, CDR2 FQNENV. Trimming took 7 bases from V and 4 from J, leaving 16 bases between them. CDR3 length: 15 residues. CDR3 DNA: TGTGCCAGCAAACCGAGAGTGGAGGCCACCGGGGAGCTGTTTTTT. This encodes CASKPRVEATGELFF.

A few counts support this clone. The rearrangement joins TRBV19 to TRBJ2-1; D is perhaps TRBD2 (5 bases). V shed 0 bases and J shed 9 bases, with 15 bases lying between them. The CDR3 is made up of 15 amino acids. Germline CDR1 and CDR2: LNHDA and SQIVND (reference sequence). The CDR3 coding sequence is TGTGCCAGTAGTATAGAGGACGGGAAATTCCGTGAGCAGTTCTTC. Its translation: CASSIEDGKFREQFF.

This clone was detected only a few times. Since a far larger clone is one base different, this is likely a read error. The CDR3 loop reads CASSVAGGAKNIQYF. Written as DNA, the CDR3 is TGTGCCAGCAGCGTAGCGGGTGGGGCCAAAAACATTCAGTACTTC. The chain joins TRBV7-2 to TRBJ2-4, with 7 positions matching TRBD2. In germline, CDR1 is SGHTA, CDR2 FQGNSA. CDR3 length: 15 residues. The complete variable domain, with remaining parts taken from reference TRBV7-2 and TRBJ2-4, reads GAGVSQSPSNKVTEKGKDVELRCDPISGHTALYWYRQSLGQGLEFLIYFQGNSAPDKSGLPSDRFSAERTGGSVSTLTIQRTQQEDSAVYLCASSVAGGAKNIQYFGAGTRLSVL.

There are many counts of this clone. The chain joins TRBV2 to TRBJ2-3, with D possibly being TRBD2 (5 bases). Germline V gene sequence: CDR1 SNHLY, CDR2 FYNNEI. The CDR3 contains 14 residues. Trimming cost V 6 bases and J 2 bases, with 12 bases left between them. In nucleotides, the CDR3 is TGTGCCAGCAGGCCTACTAGTTCCACAGATACGCAGTATTTT. This codes for CASRPTSSTDTQYF.

This clone was detected ten times or more. V is TRBV29-1 and J is TRBJ2-5; 8 nucleotides line up with TRBD1. Germline V gives CDR1 SQVTM, CDR2 ANQGSEA. The ends lost 1 base at V and 4 bases at J; junction bases unmatched: 5. The CDR3 has 14 residues. The CDR3 coding sequence is TGCAGCGTTGAAGTGACAGGGGCCTCAGAGACCCAGTACTTC. Residues: CSVEVTGASETQYF.

The chain has TRBV5-1 and TRBJ2-6, with D hard to call. This CDR3 has 15 amino acids. Deletions cut 1 base from V and 0 bases from J, with 5 bases between. CDR1 and CDR2 (germline): SGHRS, YFSETQ. The CDR3 DNA reads TGCGCCAGCAGCTTGTCTATCTCTGGGGCCAACGTCCTGACTTTC. It is translated as CASSLSISGANVLTF.

This clone has at least ten counts. This chain connects TRBV28 to TRBJ2-4, with 10 bases aligning to TRBD1. Trimming took 5 bases from V and 5 from J; bases not matched to a gene: 0. Germline loops: CDR1 MDHEN, CDR2 SYDVKM. The CDR3 covers 13 residues. CDR3 coding DNA: TGTGCCAGCAGTGGACAGGGGGAAAACATTCAGTACTTC. Protein: CASSGQGENIQYF.

This clone was picked up a small number of times. This sequence joins TRBV9 and TRBJ2-7; D unresolved. This CDR3 comprises 13 residues. CDR1 is SGDLS, CDR2 YYNGEE, per germline. V was trimmed by 0 bases and J by 9 bases, leaving 13 bases between them. The CDR3 is CASSVDGFSGQYF. The CDR3 DNA is TGTGCCAGCAGCGTAGACGGGTTCAGTGGGCAGTACTTC. Looking up the rest from reference TRBV9 and TRBJ2-7 gives the full variable domain: DSGVTQTPKHLITATGQRVTLRCSPRSGDLSVYWYQQSLDQGLQFLIQYYNGEERAKGNILERFSAQQFPDLHSELNLSSLELGDSALYFCASSVDGFSGQYFGPGTRLTVT.

This chain uses TRBV29-1 with TRBJ2-5, with 12 bases identical to TRBD2. V lost 6 bases and J lost 7; bases outside the gene matches: 15. CDR1 and CDR2 from the germline V gene are SQVTM and ANQGSEA. This CDR3 has 16 amino acids. In DNA form, the CDR3 reads TGCAGCGTCTTCGGAGGTGTTGGACTAGCGGGATTGACCCAGTACTTC. Its translation is CSVFGGVGLAGLTQYF. Based on the CDR3 plus reference TRBV29-1 and TRBJ2-5, the full variable domain is SAVISQKPSRDICQRGTSLTIQCQVDSQVTMMFWYRQQPGQSLTLIATANQGSEATYESGFVIDKFPISRPNLTFSTLTVSNMSPEDSSIYLCSVFGGVGLAGLTQYFGPGTRLLVL.

This clone has just a few counts. V and J are TRBV30 and TRBJ2-7; 7 bases match TRBD2. Germline values: CDR1 GTSNPN, CDR2 SVGIG (reference sequence). V shed 2 bases, J shed 2 bases, and the junction held 9 bases outside the gene matches. CDR3 length equals 15 residues. CDR3 coding DNA: TGTGCCTGGAGTCAGACTAGCTGGGGAACCTACGAGCAGTACTTC. Translation gives CAWSQTSWGTYEQYF.

This rearrangement joins TRBV4-1 to TRBJ2-5; the D gene is possibly TRBD1 (5 bases). This CDR3 has 16 amino acids. Between the trimmed V and J ends, which lost 4 bases and 1 base, there was a span of 16 bases. Per the germline V gene, CDR1 is MGHRA and CDR2 is YSYEKL. The DNA for the CDR3 is TGCGCCAGCAGCCTCGGGCAGGGAACTTTCCAAGAGACCCAGTACTTC. This encodes CASSLGQGTFQETQYF.

This clone was recorded at least ten times. Other DNA sequences of this sample code for an identical CDR3. V gene TRBV7-9 combines with J gene TRBJ2-7; D ambiguous. Germline CDR1 is SEHNR and CDR2 is FQNEAQ (reference sequence). V shed 4 bases and J shed 6 bases, with 16 bases lying between them. This CDR3 is 14 amino acids long. For the CDR3, the DNA is TGTGCCAGCAGCTCCCGAAGGACCGGTCTCGAGCAGTACTTC. Its translation: CASSSRRTGLEQYF.